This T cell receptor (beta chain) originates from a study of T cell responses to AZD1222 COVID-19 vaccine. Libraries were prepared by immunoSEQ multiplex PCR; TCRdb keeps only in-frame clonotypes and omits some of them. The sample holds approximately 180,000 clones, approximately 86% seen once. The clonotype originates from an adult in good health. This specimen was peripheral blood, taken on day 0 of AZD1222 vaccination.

CDR3 sequence (DNA): TGTGCCAGTAGTTCCTCTGGAGGGGACAGGGGGTTTTCAGATACGCAGTATTTT. This translates into CASSSSGGDRGFSDTQYF. The chain links TRBV19 to TRBJ2-3; 11 bases map to TRBD1. Trimming at V came to 5 bases and at J to 4 bases, leaving 14 bases not matched to a gene. The CDR3 spans 18 residues. Germline V gene lookup returns CDR1 LNHDA and CDR2 SQIVND (reference sequence). The full variable domain, its missing parts supplied by reference TRBV19 and TRBJ2-3, is DGGITQSPKYLFRKEGQNVTLSCEQNLNHDAMYWYRQDPGQGLRLIYYSQIVNDFQKGDIAEGYSVSREKKESFPLTVTSAQKNPTAFYLCASSSSGGDRGFSDTQYFGPGTRLTVL.